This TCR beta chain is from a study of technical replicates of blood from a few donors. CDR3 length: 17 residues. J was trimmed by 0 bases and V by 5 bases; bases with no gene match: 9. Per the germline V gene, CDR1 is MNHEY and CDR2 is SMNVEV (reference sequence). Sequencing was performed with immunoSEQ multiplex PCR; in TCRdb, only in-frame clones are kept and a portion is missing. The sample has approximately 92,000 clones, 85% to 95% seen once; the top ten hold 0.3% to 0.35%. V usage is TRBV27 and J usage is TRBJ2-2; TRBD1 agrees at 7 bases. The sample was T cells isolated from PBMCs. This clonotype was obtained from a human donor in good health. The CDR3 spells CASSPGTVFANTGELFF. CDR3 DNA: TGTGCCAGCAGTCCCGGGACAGTTTTCGCGAACACCGGGGAGCTGTTTTTT.